This T cell receptor (beta chain) was captured in a study of T cells in Graves' hyperthyroidism and ophthalmopathy. Study-level findings and limits: Most thyroid-expanded clonotypes above 0.001 were also found in blood. The model forecast ophthalmopathy, anticipating it by a median approximately 6 months before onset.

This clonotype has at least ten counts. Its antigen remains unidentified. The CDR3 extends over 15 amino acids. The germline gives CDR1 SGHTS, CDR2 YDEGEE. V lost 1 base, J lost 3 bases, and 4 bases stayed unmatched. RNA transcripts were the template for amplifying TCR beta CDR3 regions. First-round RT-PCR targeting the TCR CDR3 was performed with the HTBI primer set. MiXCR, run by TCRdb on the multiplex PCR reads, gives a single entry per CDR3 protein. The sample contains about 290,000 distinct CDR3 sequences, roughly 13% of which appear only once. No ophthalmopathy progression within 18 months constituted stable Graves' hyperthyroidism. Hyperthyroidism was newly diagnosed in patients aged 18 to 65 (duration under 2 months).

Sample: blood. V and J are TRBV5-8 and TRBJ2-3, with 8 bases identical to TRBD2. The sequence derives from a woman aged 40 to 55 with Graves' hyperthyroidism. The CDR3 nucleotides read TGTGCCAGCAGCTTGTGGGCTAGCGGGACAGATACGCAGTATTTT. Translating it yields CASSLWASGTDTQYF.